This T cell receptor (beta chain) was recovered during a study of blood T cell repertoires in COVID-19. Study details: PBMCs, B-cell-depleted T cells, or T cells were the source of the cDNA or gDNA that made up the material.

The CDR3 sequence is 17 residues long. V lost 0 bases and J lost 1; bases outside the gene matches: 0. Germline V CDR1 and CDR2: SGHKS, YYEKEE (reference sequence). Sequenced by immunoSEQ multiplex PCR; TCRdb stores in-frame clones only, minus some. Here the sample spans around 60,000 clones, 65% to 90% being singletons. The gene calls are TRBV5-5 and TRBJ2-2, with TRBD2 identical over 13 bases. The sample consisted of peripheral blood. The receptor comes from a woman aged 60-70 years with acute or convalescent COVID-19. CDR3 nucleotides: TGTGCCAGCAGCTTGGGACTAGCGGGGGGGAACACCGGGGAGCTGTTTTTT. Protein: CASSLGLAGGNTGELFF.